This TCR beta chain was captured by sequencing in a study of CD8 T cells in ankylosing spondylitis. Overall study findings and caveats: A CD8+ phenotype characterized the disease-linked clones, which were relatively rare in peripheral blood. Some of these motif variants have turned up before, in reports on reactive arthritis synovial fluid and blood. Seven or eight highly homologous variants formed a TCR beta motif that appeared characteristic of ankylosing spondylitis blood.

Via MiXCR, TCRdb re-called the 5' RACE reads, giving one row per CDR3 protein. Of about 450,000 distinct CDR3 sequences detected, 25% to 30% appear once; the ten largest clones hold about 0.92%. The germline V and J ends were trimmed by 1 base and 4 bases, with 11 bases remaining between them. Germline V gene sequence: CDR1 MNHNS, CDR2 SASEGT. The CDR3 is 14 residues long. To note about this clonotype: What it binds is unknown.

Material for sequencing was blood, either unsorted or a sorted T cell fraction (not recorded which). This receptor was obtained from a male donor with ankylosing spondylitis. The chain employs TRBV6-1 and TRBJ2-7; D is possibly TRBD1 (6 bases). CDR3 in DNA: TGTGCCAGCAGTGAAGTGGTACAGGGATACGAGCAGTACGTC. Translating it yields CASSEVVQGYEQYV.